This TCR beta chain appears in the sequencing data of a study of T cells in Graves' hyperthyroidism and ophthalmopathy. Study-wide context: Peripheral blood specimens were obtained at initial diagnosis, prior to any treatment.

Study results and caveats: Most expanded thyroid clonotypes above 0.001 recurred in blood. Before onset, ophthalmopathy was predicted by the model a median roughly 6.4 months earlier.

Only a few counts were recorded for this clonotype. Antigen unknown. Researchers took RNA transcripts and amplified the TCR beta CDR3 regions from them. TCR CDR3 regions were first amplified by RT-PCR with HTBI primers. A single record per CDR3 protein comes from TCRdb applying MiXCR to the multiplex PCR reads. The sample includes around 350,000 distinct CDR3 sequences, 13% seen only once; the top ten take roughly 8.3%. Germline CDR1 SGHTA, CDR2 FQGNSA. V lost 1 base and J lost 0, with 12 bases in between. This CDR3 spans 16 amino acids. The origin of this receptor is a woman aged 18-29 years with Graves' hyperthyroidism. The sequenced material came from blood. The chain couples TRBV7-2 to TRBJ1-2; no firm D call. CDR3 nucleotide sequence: TGTGCCAGCAGCTTAGGACCCTGGGAAGCTAACTATGGCTACACCTTC. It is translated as CASSLGPWEANYGYTF.